One sample yielded the 14 T cell receptor beta chains listed below, sequenced in a study of blood T cell repertoires in COVID-19. TCRdb's table, derived via immunoSEQ multiplex PCR, lists solely in-frame clones and lacks some. In the table there are 250,000 or so clones, roughly 87% of which are singletons. Sample: peripheral blood. These TCRs come from a woman between 40 and 50 years old who had recovered from COVID-19.

This clone has just a few counts. The chain carries TRBV6-1 and TRBJ1-2; the D is unclear. The CDR3 has 12 residues. The ends were cut back, 3 bases at V and 8 bases at J, with 10 bases in the middle. Per the germline V gene, CDR1 is MNHNS and CDR2 is SASEGT. The CDR3 DNA reads TGTGCCAGCAGTGATTGGGCTGGCGGCTACACCTTC. Encoded protein: CASSDWAGGYTF.

Concerning this clone: The sample contains more than one DNA sequence encoding this CDR3. This chain joins TRBV2 and TRBJ1-3; maybe TRBD1 (5 bases). Germline V gives CDR1 SNHLY, CDR2 FYNNEI. The CDR3 is 14 residues long. The germline V and J ends were trimmed by 3 bases and 0 bases, with 6 bases remaining between them. The DNA for the CDR3 is TGTGCCAGCAGTGATCAGGGCTCTGGAAACACCATATATTTT. Encoded protein: CASSDQGSGNTIYF.

CDR3 coding DNA: TGCGCCAGCAGCCAGCAGAGGGGTACGGGAGGGCCAGCCGGGGAGCTGTTTTTT. Translated, it gives CASSQQRGTGGPAGELFF. The chain carries TRBV4-3 and TRBJ2-2; 8 positions agree with TRBD2. Germline loops: CDR1 LGHNA, CDR2 YSLEER. V was pared by 3 bases and J by 6 bases, with 15 bases of the junction left unmatched. The CDR3 spans 18 residues.

V gene TRBV5-4 combines with J gene TRBJ2-2, with 7 bases identical to TRBD1. This CDR3 comprises 15 residues. Germline V CDR1 and CDR2: SGHNT, YYREEE (reference sequence). V gave up 4 bases and J gave up 6 bases; unmatched junction bases: 9. The CDR3 DNA follows: TGTGCCAGCAGCCTACAGGGGCCCGTCCCCGGGGAGCTGTTTTTT. This codes for CASSLQGPVPGELFF.

The chain carries TRBV6-6 and TRBJ1-3, with D perhaps TRBD1 (5 bases). V lost 4 bases and J lost 8, with 12 bases in between. The CDR3 has 13 amino acids. Germline V gene lookup returns CDR1 MNHNY and CDR2 SVGAGI (reference sequence). The CDR3 nucleotides are TGTGCCAGCAGTTTCAGGGAGGCGGACACCATATATTTT. This gives the protein CASSFREADTIYF.

The chain is built from TRBV6-2 or TRBV6-3 and TRBJ1-5, with D perhaps matching TRBD1 (6 bases). This CDR3 is 21 amino acids long. Trimming removed 2 bases at V and 0 bases at J, with 26 bases between. Germline values: CDR1 MNHEY, CDR2 SVGEGT. In DNA form, the CDR3 reads TGTGCCAGCAGTTACGTCCCGTTTACCCGACAGGAGCGAAATAGCAATCAGCCCCAGCATTTT. It yields the protein CASSYVPFTRQERNSNQPQHF.

This chain joins TRBV4-1 and TRBJ1-2; 9 bases fit TRBD1. Germline-derived CDR1 and CDR2 are MGHRA and YSYEKL. The V and J ends lost 3 bases and 7 bases, in that order; junction bases with no gene match: 3. The CDR3 contains 13 residues. This CDR3 reads CASSQPGQGGYTF. The DNA of the CDR3 is TGCGCCAGCAGCCAGCCGGGACAGGGTGGCTACACCTTC.

This clone was seen more than once but under ten times. The rearrangement uses TRBV6-2 or TRBV6-3 and TRBJ2-3, with TRBD2 as a possible D gene (6 bases). Per the germline V gene, CDR1 is MNHEY and CDR2 is SVGEGT. Trimming left V 6 bases short and J 6 bases short, with 22 bases between. The CDR3 extends over 16 amino acids. CDR3 sequence reads: CASRYQDGSIRDTQYF. The CDR3 DNA reads TGTGCCAGCAGATACCAGGACGGGAGTATTCGCGATACGCAGTATTTT.

This clone was observed a few times. The chain carries TRBV11-3 and TRBJ1-1; D unresolved. Germline V gene sequence: CDR1 SGHNT, CDR2 YENEEA. V was clipped by 3 bases and J by 2 bases, with 7 bases between them. The CDR3 is 13 residues long. CDR3 in amino acids: CASSLQENTEAFF. CDR3 nucleotides: TGTGCCAGCAGCTTGCAGGAAAACACTGAAGCTTTCTTT.

The chain uses TRBV5-4 and TRBJ1-1; tentative D call: TRBD1 (5 bases). This CDR3 has 12 amino acids. Per germline, CDR1 SGHNT and CDR2 YYREEE (reference sequence). Trimming stripped 0 bases from V and 12 bases from J, with 12 bases between. This CDR3 reads CASSLDRSGTFF. The CDR3 DNA reads as TGTGCCAGCAGCTTGGACAGGTCAGGTACTTTCTTT.

The V call is TRBV10-3, the J call TRBJ2-7; possible D gene TRBD2, 6 bases. This CDR3 has 13 residues. Trimming left V 6 bases short and J 3 bases short, with 12 bases between. Looked up from germline, CDR1 is ENHRY and CDR2 is SYGVKD. The CDR3 nucleotides are TGTGCCATCAGGGTTCTGGGGGGCTACGAGCAGTACTTC. This encodes CAIRVLGGYEQYF.

This clone was seen repeatedly, ten times or more. This sequence joins TRBV6-5 and TRBJ1-5, with 10 bases lining up with TRBD1. CDR1 and CDR2 (germline): MNHEY, SVGAGI. V dropped 4 bases and J dropped 5; count of bases not matched to a gene: 5. The CDR3 runs 15 residues. DNA of the CDR3: TGTGCCAGCAGTTGGACAGGGGGTTACGATCAGCCCCAGCATTTT. Translation gives CASSWTGGYDQPQHF.

V gene TRBV2 combines with J gene TRBJ2-7; 10 bases agree with TRBD1. Trimming took 8 bases from V and 7 from J; bases not matched to a gene: 20. The germline V gene has CDR1 SNHLY and CDR2 FYNNEI. The CDR3 is 17 amino acids. The DNA of the CDR3 is TGTGCCAGCGCATCCGGGGCCCGGGACAGGGGCGTCGGGGAGCAGTACGTC. Its protein product is CASASGARDRGVGEQYV.

This chain links TRBV11-2 with TRBJ1-6; the D gene is possibly TRBD1 (6 bases). The CDR3 totals 13 residues. Germline assignment: CDR1 SGHAT and CDR2 FQNNGV. V was clipped by 0 bases and J by 9 bases, with 6 bases between them. CDR3 in amino acids: CASSLDRGSPLHF. For the CDR3, the DNA is TGTGCCAGCAGCTTAGACAGGGGTTCACCCCTCCACTTT.